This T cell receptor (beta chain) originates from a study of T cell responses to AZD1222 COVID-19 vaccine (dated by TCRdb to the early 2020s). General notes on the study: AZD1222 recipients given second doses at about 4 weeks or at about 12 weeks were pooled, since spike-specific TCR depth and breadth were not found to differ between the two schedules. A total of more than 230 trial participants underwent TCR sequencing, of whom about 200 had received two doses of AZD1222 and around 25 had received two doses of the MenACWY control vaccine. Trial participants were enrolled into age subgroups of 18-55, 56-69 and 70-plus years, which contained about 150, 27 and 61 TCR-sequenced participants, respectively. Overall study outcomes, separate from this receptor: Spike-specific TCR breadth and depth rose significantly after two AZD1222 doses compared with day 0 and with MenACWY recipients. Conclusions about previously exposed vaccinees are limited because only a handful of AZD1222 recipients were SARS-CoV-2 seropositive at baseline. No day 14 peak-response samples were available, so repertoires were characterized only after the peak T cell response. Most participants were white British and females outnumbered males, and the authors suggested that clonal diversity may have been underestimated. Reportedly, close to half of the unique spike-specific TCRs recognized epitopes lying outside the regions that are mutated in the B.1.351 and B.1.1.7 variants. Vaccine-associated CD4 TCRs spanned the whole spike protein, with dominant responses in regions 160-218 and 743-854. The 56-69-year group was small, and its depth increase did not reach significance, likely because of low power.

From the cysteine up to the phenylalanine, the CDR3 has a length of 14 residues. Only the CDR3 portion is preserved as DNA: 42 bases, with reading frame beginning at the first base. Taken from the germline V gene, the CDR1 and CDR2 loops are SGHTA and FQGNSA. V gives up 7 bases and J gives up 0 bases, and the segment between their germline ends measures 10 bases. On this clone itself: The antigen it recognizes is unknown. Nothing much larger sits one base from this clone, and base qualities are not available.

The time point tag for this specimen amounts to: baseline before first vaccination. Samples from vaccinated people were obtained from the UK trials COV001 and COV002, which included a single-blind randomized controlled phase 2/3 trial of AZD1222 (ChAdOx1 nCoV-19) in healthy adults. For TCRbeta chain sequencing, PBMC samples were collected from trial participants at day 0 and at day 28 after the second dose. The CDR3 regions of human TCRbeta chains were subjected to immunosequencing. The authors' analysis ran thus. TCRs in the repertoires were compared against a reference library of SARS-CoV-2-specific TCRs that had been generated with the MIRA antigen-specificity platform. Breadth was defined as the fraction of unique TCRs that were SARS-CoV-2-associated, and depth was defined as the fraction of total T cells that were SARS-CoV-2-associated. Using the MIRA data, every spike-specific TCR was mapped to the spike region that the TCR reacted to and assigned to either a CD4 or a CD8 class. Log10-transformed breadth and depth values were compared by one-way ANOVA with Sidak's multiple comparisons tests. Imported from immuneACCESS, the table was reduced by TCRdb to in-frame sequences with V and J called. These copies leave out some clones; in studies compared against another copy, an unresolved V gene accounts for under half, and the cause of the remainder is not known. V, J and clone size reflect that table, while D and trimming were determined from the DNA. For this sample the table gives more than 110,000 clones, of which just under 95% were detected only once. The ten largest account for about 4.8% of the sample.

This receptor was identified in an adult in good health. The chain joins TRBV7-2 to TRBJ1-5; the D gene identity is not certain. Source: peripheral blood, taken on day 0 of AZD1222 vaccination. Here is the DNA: TGTGCCAGCACAGAGACAAATAGCAATCAGCCCCAGCATTTT. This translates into CASTETNSNQPQHF.